These 8 T cell receptor beta chains share one sample of origin, sequenced in a study of T cell responses to AZD1222 COVID-19 vaccine. Clones were read by immunoSEQ multiplex PCR, and TCRdb kept only the in-frame ones, dropping some. Here the sample spans some 150,000 clones, under 95% being singletons. Sequenced material: peripheral blood, taken on day 0 of AZD1222 vaccination. These receptors came from an adult in good health.

This chain links TRBV4-1 with TRBJ2-1; 8 nucleotides align to TRBD1. CDR1 MGHRA and CDR2 YSYEKL come from the germline V gene. This CDR3 has 16 amino acids. Trimming removed 3 bases from V and 4 bases from J; junction bases left unmatched: 8. The CDR3 reads CASSHPTGGLYNEQFF. The CDR3 DNA reads TGCGCCAGCAGCCATCCCACAGGGGGATTATACAATGAGCAGTTCTTC.

The chain has TRBV7-2 and TRBJ2-3, with D tentatively TRBD2 (5 bases). The CDR3 contains 16 residues. V lost 2 bases and J 3 bases, leaving 15 bases between the germline ends. The germline gives CDR1 SGHTA, CDR2 FQGNSA. The CDR3 reads CASSLWTSLGTDTQYF. DNA for the CDR3: TGTGCCAGCAGCTTATGGACTTCTCTTGGGACAGATACGCAGTATTTT.

The chain has TRBV6-1 and TRBJ1-1, with a weak D call TRBD1 (5 bases). V lost 3 bases to trimming and J lost 1 base, with 6 bases between them. The length of the CDR3 is 13 residues. Germline V gene data show CDR1 as MNHNS and CDR2 as SASEGT. CDR3 protein: CASSERGNTEAFF. Written as DNA, the CDR3 is TGTGCCAGCAGTGAGAGGGGGAACACTGAAGCTTTCTTT.

The gene calls are TRBV12-5 and TRBJ2-2, with 9 positions matching TRBD1. The CDR3 loop spans 23 amino acids. Unmatched junction bases numbered 26, after V lost 0 bases and J lost 6 bases. The germline gives CDR1 LGHNT, CDR2 FRNRAP. The CDR3 region has the DNA TGTGCTAGTGGTTTGGTGGCGACAGGGGGGCTCCTTAGGACTAGAATTCTAGCCGGGGAGCTGTTTTTT. Translated: CASGLVATGGLLRTRILAGELFF.

The chain employs TRBV4-3 and TRBJ1-1; D gene unclear. This CDR3 is 14 amino acids long. V shed 0 bases and J shed 5 bases, with 10 bases lying between them. Per the germline V gene, CDR1 is LGHNA and CDR2 is YSLEER. The CDR3: CASSQDAERTEAFF. CDR3 sequence (DNA): TGCGCCAGCAGCCAAGACGCCGAACGTACTGAAGCTTTCTTT.

This chain uses TRBV10-3 with TRBJ2-5, with D possibly TRBD1 on 8 matching bases. The length of the CDR3 is 13 residues. Germline CDR1 reads ENHRY; CDR2 reads SYGVKD. Trimming removed 9 bases at V and 4 bases at J, with 15 bases between. As DNA, the CDR3 is TGTGCCATGCAACAGGGGGAGGGAGAGACCCAGTACTTC. Protein product: CAMQQGEGETQYF.

V and J are TRBV28 and TRBJ1-1, with 7 positions matching TRBD1. Unmatched junction bases numbered 5, after V lost 0 bases and J lost 4 bases. This CDR3 comprises 15 residues. Germline V gives CDR1 MDHEN, CDR2 SYDVKM. DNA of the CDR3: TGTGCCAGCAGTTTATGGGGGGACAGAAGCACTGAAGCTTTCTTT. Its translation is CASSLWGDRSTEAFF.

This chain links TRBV11-2 with TRBJ1-6; TRBD1 might be the D (5 bases). CDR3 length equals 15 residues. With 5 bases removed from V and 7 bases from J, the gap between germline ends came to 15 bases. The germline gives CDR1 SGHAT, CDR2 FQNNGV. CDR3 bases: TGTGCCAGCAGCGGGCGGGGACTGAAGAATTCACCCCTCCACTTT. It is translated as CASSGRGLKNSPLHF.